The source of this T cell receptor beta chain is a study of shared clonotypes between healthy human individuals. As defined, naive CD8 cells were CD45RO-negative and positively selected for CCR7, with terminally differentiated effector memory CD45RA+ cells excluded. The repertoire was sequenced with immunoSEQ multiplex PCR; TCRdb's copy has only in-frame clones and lacks some. The data hold about 1,800,000 clones, with around 96% observed a single time. Germline assignment: CDR1 PRHDT and CDR2 FYEKMQ (reference sequence). The germline V and J ends were trimmed by 5 bases and 3 bases, with 13 bases remaining between them. This CDR3 spans 15 amino acids.

The receptor was isolated from a man aged 18 to 29 in good health. Sequencing used naive CD8+ T cells sorted from blood. The chain is built from TRBV13 and TRBJ2-2; maybe TRBD1 (5 bases). CDR3 sequence (DNA): TGTGCCAGCAGCCGTAGGGTAGGGGACACCGGGGAGCTGTTTTTT. Its translation is CASSRRVGDTGELFF.